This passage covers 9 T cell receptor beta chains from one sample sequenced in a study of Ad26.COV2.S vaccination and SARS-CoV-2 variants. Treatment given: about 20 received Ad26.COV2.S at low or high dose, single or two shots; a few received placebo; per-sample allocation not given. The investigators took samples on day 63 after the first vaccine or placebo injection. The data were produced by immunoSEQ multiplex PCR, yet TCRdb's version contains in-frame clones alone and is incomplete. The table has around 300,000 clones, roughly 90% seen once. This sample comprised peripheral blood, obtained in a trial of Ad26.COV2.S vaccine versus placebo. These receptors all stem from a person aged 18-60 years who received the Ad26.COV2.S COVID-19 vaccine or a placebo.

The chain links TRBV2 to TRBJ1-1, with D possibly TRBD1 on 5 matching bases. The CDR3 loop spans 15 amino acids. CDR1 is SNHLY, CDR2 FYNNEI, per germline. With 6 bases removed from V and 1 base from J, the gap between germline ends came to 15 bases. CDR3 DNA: TGTGCCAGCAGCGGGGCGAGGGCCAAGAACACTGAAGCTTTCTTT. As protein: CASSGARAKNTEAFF.

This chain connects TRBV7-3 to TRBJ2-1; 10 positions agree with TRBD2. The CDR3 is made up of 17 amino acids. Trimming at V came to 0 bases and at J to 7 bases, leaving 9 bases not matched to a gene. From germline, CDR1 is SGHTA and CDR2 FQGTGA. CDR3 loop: CASSLTGSLAGVNEQFF. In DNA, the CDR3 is TGTGCCAGCAGCTTAACCGGTTCGCTAGCGGGAGTGAATGAGCAGTTCTTC. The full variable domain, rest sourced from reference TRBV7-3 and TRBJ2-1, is GAGVSQTPSNKVTEKGKYVELRCDPISGHTALYWYRQSLGQGPEFLIYFQGTGAADDSGLPNDRFFAVRPEGSVSTLKIQRTERGDSAVYLCASSLTGSLAGVNEQFFGPGTRLTVL.

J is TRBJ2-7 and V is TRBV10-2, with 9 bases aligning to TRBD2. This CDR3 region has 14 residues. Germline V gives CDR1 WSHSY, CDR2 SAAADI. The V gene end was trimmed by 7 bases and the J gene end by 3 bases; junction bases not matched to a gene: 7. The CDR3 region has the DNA TGCGCCAGCAAGGCGGGAGGGAGCGGCTACGAGCAGTACGTC. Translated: CASKAGGSGYEQYV.

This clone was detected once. CDR3 protein: CASSLSTDPYEQYV. CDR3 nucleotides: TGTGCCAGCAGCCTTTCGACGGACCCCTACGAGCAGTACGTC. The V call is TRBV7-9, the J call TRBJ2-7; D ambiguous. Germline values: CDR1 SEHNR, CDR2 FQNEAQ (reference sequence). V shed 5 bases and J shed 2 bases, with 13 bases lying between them. The CDR3 sequence is 14 residues long.

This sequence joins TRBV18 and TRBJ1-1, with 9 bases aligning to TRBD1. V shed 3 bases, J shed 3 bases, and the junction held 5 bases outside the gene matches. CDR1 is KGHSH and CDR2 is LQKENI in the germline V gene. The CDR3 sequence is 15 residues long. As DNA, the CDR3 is TGTGCCAGCTCACCTGCGCGGACAGGGGACACTGAAGCTTTCTTT. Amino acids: CASSPARTGDTEAFF.

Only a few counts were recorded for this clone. The CDR3: CAWSVRLAGRNEQFF. The DNA for the CDR3 is TGTGCCTGGAGTGTACGTCTAGCGGGACGCAATGAGCAGTTCTTC. The gene calls are TRBV30 and TRBJ2-1; TRBD2 aligns across 9 bases. The germline V gene has CDR1 GTSNPN and CDR2 SVGIG (reference sequence). The V gene end was trimmed by 0 bases and the J gene end by 6 bases; junction bases not matched to a gene: 6. This CDR3 is built from 15 residues.

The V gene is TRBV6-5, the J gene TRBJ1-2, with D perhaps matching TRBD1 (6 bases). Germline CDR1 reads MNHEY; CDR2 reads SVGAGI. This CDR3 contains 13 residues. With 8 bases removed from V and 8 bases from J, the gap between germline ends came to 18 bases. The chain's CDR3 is CASAKQQGYGYTF. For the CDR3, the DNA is TGTGCCAGCGCAAAGCAACAGGGATACGGCTACACCTTC.

The CDR3 DNA sequence: TGTGCCACCAGCAGATCGACATTCATCAACACTGAAGCTTTCTTT. Its protein is CATSRSTFINTEAFF. The chain couples TRBV15 to TRBJ1-1; no clear D. The CDR3 is 15 amino acids. V lost 2 bases and J lost 2, with 12 bases in between. CDR1 and CDR2 (germline): LNHNV, YYDKDF (reference sequence).

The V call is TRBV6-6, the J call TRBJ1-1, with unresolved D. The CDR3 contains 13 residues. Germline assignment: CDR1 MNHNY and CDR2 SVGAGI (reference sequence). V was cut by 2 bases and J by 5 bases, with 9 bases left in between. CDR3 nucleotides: TGTGCCAGCAGTTACCTCCGAGAGACTGAAGCTTTCTTT. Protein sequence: CASSYLRETEAFF.